This T cell receptor beta chain was documented in a study of blood T cell repertoires in COVID-19. The participants were between roughly 18 and 100 years old and came from 24 US areas. Data came from immunoSEQ multiplex PCR; TCRdb stores just in-frame clones and leaves some out. The table has about 390,000 clones, about 87% seen once; the top ten hold roughly 10%. The TCR originated in a woman aged 50 to 60 who had recovered from COVID-19. Material for sequencing was PBMCs or T cells enriched from blood (not recorded which).

CDR3 sequence: CASSPSTENYGYTF. CDR3 sequence (DNA): TGTGCCAGCTCACCTTCGACAGAGAACTATGGCTACACCTTC. The chain combines TRBV18 with TRBJ1-2; perhaps TRBD1 as D (5 bases). Trimming shortened V by 3 bases and J by 2 bases, and 10 bases separated the two germline ends. This CDR3 spans 14 amino acids. Germline-derived CDR1 and CDR2 are KGHSH and LQKENI.